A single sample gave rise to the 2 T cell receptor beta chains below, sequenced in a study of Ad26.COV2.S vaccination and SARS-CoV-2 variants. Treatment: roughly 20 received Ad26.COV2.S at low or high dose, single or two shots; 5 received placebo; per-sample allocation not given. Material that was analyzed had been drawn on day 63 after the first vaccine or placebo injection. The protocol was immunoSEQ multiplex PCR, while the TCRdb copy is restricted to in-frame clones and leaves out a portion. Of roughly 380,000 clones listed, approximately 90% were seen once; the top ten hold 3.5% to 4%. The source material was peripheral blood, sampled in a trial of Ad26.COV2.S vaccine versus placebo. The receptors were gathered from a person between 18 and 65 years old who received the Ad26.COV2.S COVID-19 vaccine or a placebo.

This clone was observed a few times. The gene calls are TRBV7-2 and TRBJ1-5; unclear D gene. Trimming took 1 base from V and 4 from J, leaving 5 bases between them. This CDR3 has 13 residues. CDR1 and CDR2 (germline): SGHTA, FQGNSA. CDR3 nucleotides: TGTGCCAGCAGCTTAGGATGGAATCAGCCCCAGCATTTT. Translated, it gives CASSLGWNQPQHF.

CDR3: CASSHRGVSDTQYF. The CDR3 DNA follows: TGTGCCAGCAGCCATAGGGGGGTCTCAGATACGCAGTATTTT. This chain connects TRBV7-2 to TRBJ2-3; D possibly matches TRBD1 or TRBD2 (6 bases each). Germline-derived CDR1 and CDR2 are SGHTA and FQGNSA. CDR3 size: 14 residues. With 5 bases removed from V and 4 bases from J, the gap between germline ends came to 13 bases.